The clone carrying this TCR beta chain was seen once. Its antigen is still unknown. The source of the sample is a study of T-cell reconstitution after alpha-beta-depleted transplantation in children. Study-wide findings and caveats: From surviving recipient T cells and thymic progenitors came the high day-60 TCRbeta diversity observed in some patients. A year post-transplant, T-cell counts and diversity derived mostly from newly produced T cells. Where alpha-beta T cells came from about two months after transplant was reportedly several hundred expanded graft clones.

CDR3 length: 13 amino acids. Deletions cut 0 bases from V and 8 bases from J, with 8 bases between. Germline V gene data show CDR1 as MRHNA and CDR2 as SNTAGT. Unique molecular identifiers were incorporated during preparation of the TCRbeta library. TCRdb reanalysed the PCR reads using MiXCR and keeps one entry per CDR3 protein. Found here are fewer than 750,000 distinct CDR3 sequences, approximately 22% of them singletons; the top ten hold approximately 14%. The sequencing here drew on PBMCs, mostly from graft donor cells, taken 360 days after TCRalphabeta/CD19-depleted stem cell transplant. The clonotype was recovered from a boy in the first two years of life who had a stem cell transplant for acute myeloid leukemia, so the T cells may come from the graft donor. The chain is built from TRBV6-4 and TRBJ2-1; D is uncertain. As DNA, the CDR3 is TGTGCCAGCAGTGACTCCGTGGGATATGAGCAGTTCTTC. It is translated as CASSDSVGYEQFF.